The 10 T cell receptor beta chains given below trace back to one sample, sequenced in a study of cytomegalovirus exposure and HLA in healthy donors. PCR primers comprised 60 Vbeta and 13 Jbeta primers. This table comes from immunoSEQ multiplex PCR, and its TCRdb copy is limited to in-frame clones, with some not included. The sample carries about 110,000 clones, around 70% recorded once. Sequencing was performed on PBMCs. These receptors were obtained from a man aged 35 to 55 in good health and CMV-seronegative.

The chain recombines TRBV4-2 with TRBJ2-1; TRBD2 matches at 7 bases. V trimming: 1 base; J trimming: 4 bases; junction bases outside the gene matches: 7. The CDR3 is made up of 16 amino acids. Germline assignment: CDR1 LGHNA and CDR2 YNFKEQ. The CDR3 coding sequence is TGTGCCAGCAGCCAAGTCGACGCGGGAGTTTACAATGAGCAGTTCTTC. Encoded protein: CASSQVDAGVYNEQFF.

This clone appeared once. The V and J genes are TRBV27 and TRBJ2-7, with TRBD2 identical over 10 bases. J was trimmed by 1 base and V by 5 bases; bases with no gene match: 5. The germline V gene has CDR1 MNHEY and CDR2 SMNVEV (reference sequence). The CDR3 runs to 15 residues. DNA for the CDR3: TGTGCCAGCAGTCTCCGGACTAGCGGTTCCTACGAGCAGTACTTC. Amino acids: CASSLRTSGSYEQYF.

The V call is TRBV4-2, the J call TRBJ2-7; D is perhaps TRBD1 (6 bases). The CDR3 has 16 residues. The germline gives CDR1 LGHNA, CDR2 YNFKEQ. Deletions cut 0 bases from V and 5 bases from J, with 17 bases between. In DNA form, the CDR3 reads TGTGCCAGCAGCCAAGATGTGGCAGGGGCTTGGGACGAGCAGTACTTC. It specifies CASSQDVAGAWDEQYF.

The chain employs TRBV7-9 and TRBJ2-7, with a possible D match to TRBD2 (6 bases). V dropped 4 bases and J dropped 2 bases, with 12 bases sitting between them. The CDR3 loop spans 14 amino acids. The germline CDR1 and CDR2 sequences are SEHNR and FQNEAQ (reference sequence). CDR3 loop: CASSSGTGAYEQYF. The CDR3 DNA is TGTGCCAGCAGCTCCGGGACGGGAGCCTACGAGCAGTACTTC. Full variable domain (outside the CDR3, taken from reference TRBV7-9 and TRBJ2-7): DTGVSQNPRHKITKRGQNVTFRCDPISEHNRLYWYRQTLGQGPEFLTYFQNEAQLEKSRLLSDRFSAERPKGSFSTLEIQRTEQGDSAMYLCASSSGTGAYEQYFGPGTRLTVT.

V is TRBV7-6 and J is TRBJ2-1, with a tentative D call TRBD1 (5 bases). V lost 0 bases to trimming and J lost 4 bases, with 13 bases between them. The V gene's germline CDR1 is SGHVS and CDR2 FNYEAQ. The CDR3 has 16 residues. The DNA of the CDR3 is TGTGCCAGCAGCTTAGCGTTAGGGGATAAGTACAATGAGCAGTTCTTC. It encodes CASSLALGDKYNEQFF.

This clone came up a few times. CDR3 protein: CASSRGGSNEKLFF. CDR3 coding DNA: TGTGCCAGCAGTCGGGGAGGGAGTAATGAAAAACTGTTTTTT. The V call is TRBV6-5, the J call TRBJ1-4; the D is unclear. V gave up 5 bases and J gave up 4 bases, with 11 bases separating them. The CDR3 has 14 amino acids. From germline, CDR1 is MNHEY and CDR2 SVGAGI.

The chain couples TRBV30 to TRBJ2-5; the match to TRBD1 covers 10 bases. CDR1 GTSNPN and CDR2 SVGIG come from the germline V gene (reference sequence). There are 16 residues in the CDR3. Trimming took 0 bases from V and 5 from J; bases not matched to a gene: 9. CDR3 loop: CAWSVLDRGPWETQYF. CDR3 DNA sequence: TGTGCCTGGAGTGTCTTAGACAGGGGGCCGTGGGAGACCCAGTACTTC.

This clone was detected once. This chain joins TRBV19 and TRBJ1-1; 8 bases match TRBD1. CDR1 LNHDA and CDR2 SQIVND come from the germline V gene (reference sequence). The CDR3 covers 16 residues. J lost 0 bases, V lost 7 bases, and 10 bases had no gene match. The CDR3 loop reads CASTQGAGVLNTEAFF. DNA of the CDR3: TGTGCCAGTACTCAGGGGGCAGGAGTTCTGAACACTGAAGCTTTCTTT.

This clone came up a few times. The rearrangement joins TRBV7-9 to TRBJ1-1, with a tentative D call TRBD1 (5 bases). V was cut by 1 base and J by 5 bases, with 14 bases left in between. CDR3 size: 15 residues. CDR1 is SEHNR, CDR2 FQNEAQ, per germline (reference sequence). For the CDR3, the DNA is TGTGCCAGCAGCTTAGTAACGGGGGAAGGGACTGAAGCTTTCTTT. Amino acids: CASSLVTGEGTEAFF.

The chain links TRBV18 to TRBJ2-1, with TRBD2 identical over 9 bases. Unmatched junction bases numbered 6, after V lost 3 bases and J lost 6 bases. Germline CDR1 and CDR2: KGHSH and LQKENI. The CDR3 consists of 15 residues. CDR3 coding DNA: TGTGCCAGCTCACCCGGCGGGAGGGCCCTCAATGAGCAGTTCTTC. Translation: CASSPGGRALNEQFF.